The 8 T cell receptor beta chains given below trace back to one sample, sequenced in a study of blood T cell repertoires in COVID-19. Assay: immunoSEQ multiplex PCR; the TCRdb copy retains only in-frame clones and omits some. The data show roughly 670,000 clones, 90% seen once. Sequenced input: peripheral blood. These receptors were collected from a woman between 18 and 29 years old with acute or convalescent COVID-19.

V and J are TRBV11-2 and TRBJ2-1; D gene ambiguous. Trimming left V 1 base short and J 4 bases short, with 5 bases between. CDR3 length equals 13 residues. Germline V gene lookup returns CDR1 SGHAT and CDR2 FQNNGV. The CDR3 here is CASSLGRYNEQFF. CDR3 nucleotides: TGTGCCAGCAGCTTAGGCAGATACAATGAGCAGTTCTTC.

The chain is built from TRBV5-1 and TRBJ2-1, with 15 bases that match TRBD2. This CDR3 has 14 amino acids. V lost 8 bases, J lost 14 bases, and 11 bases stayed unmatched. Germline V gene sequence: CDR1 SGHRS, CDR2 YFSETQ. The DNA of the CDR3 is TGCGCCAGTAACCTAGGGACTAGCGGGGGGCCTGAGTTCTTC. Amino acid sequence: CASNLGTSGGPEFF.

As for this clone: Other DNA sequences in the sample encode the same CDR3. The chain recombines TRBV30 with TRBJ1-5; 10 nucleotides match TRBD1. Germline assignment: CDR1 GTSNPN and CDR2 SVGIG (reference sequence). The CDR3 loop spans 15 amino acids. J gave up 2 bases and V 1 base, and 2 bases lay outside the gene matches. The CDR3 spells CAWSGGTGGNQPQHF. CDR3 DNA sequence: TGTGCCTGGAGTGGGGGGACAGGGGGCAATCAGCCCCAGCATTTT. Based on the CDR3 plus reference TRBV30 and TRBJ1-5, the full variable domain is SQTIHQWPATLVQPVGSPLSLECTVEGTSNPNLYWYRQAAGRGLQLLFYSVGIGQISSEVPQNLSASRPQDRQFILSSKKLLLSDSGFYLCAWSGGTGGNQPQHFGDGTRLSIL.

Here the CDR3 reads CSASLGGQETQYF. The CDR3 nucleotides read TGCAGTGCTAGTCTAGGCGGTCAAGAGACCCAGTACTTC. V usage is TRBV20-1 and J usage is TRBJ2-5; D is ambiguous. The CDR3 runs 13 residues. Trimming took off 3 bases at V and 2 bases at J, with 10 bases between the two ends. CDR1 and CDR2 (germline): DFQATT, SNEGSKA (reference sequence).

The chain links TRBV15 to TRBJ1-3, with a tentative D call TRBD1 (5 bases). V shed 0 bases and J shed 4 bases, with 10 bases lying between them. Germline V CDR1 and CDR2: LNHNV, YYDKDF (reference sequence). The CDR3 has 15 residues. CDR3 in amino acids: CATSRDHAGGNTIYF. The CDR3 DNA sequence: TGTGCCACCAGCAGAGATCATGCAGGGGGAAACACCATATATTTT.

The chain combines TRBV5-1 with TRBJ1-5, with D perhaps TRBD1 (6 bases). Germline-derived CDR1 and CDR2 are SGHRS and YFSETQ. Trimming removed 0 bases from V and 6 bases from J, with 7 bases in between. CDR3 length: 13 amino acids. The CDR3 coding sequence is TGCGCCAGCAGCTTGGCCAGGGGTCAGCCCCAGCATTTT. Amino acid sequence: CASSLARGQPQHF. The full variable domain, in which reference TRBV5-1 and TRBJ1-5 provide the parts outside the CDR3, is KAGVTQTPRYLIKTRGQQVTLSCSPISGHRSVSWYQQTPGQGLQFLFEYFSETQRNKGNFPGRFSGRQFSNSRSEMNVSTLELGDSALYLCASSLARGQPQHFGDGTRLSIL.

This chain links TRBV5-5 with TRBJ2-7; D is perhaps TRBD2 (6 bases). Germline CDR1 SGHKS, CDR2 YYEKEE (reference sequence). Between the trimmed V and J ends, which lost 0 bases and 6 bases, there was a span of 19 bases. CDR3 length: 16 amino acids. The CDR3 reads CASSLAVGGVKLEQYF. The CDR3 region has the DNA TGTGCCAGCAGCTTGGCGGTGGGGGGAGTAAAACTCGAGCAGTACTTC.

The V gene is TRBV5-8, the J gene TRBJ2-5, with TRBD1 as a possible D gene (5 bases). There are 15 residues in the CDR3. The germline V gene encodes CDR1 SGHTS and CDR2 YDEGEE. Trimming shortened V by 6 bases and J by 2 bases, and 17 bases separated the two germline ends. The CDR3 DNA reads TGTGCCAGCACCCTCCCCTACAGGAGTCAAGAGACCCAGTACTTC. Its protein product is CASTLPYRSQETQYF.